Below are 20 T cell receptor beta chains sequenced from a single sample in a study. Each CDR3 protein gets one entry after TCRdb re-called the 5' RACE reads with MiXCR. The table has just under 65,000 distinct CDR3 sequences, around a fifth seen once; the top ten hold about 2.7%. The material sequenced was memory CD4+ T cells sorted from a lymph node. Subset denoted: memory CD4+ T cells, CD4+CD45RO+CD25-. The receptor set was obtained from a female donor with breast cancer.

This clonotype is medium-sized in the sample. The chain has TRBV10-3 and TRBJ1-1, with a weak D call TRBD1 (5 bases). CDR1 and CDR2 (germline): ENHRY, SYGVKD. V was cut by 0 bases and J by 2 bases, with 7 bases left in between. This CDR3 has 14 residues. CDR3 bases: TGTGCCATCAGTGAGTCTAGGACAAACACTGAAGCTTTCTTT. Its protein product is CAISESRTNTEAFF.

This clonotype was counted a few times. The V and J genes are TRBV5-6 and TRBJ2-3; the D gene could be TRBD1 or TRBD2 (6 bases each). V was pared by 1 base and J by 2 bases, with 11 bases between. CDR3 size: 15 residues. Germline V gene data show CDR1 as SGHDT and CDR2 as YYEEEE. CDR3 amino acids: CASSLTGRITDTQYF. The CDR3 DNA sequence: TGTGCCAGCAGCTTGACAGGGAGGATCACAGATACGCAGTATTTT.

Of note for this clonotype: This may come from a read error, since a much larger clone is one base off. V gene TRBV7-2 combines with J gene TRBJ2-1, with 9 nucleotides matching TRBD2. The CDR3 length is 15 residues. CDR1 and CDR2 (germline): SGHTA, FQGNSA. The CDR3 is CASSLGASGNDEQCF. The CDR3 region has the DNA TGTGCCAGCAGCTTAGGGGCTAGCGGGAACGATGAGCAGTGCTTC.

The V call is TRBV5-5, the J call TRBJ1-5; D may be TRBD1 (5 bases). Germline-derived CDR1 and CDR2 are SGHKS and YYEKEE (reference sequence). V dropped 1 base and J dropped 6 bases, with 14 bases sitting between them. The CDR3 length is 15 residues. CDR3 region: CASSLRSAGTQPQHF. CDR3 sequence (DNA): TGTGCCAGCAGCTTGCGGTCAGCAGGGACTCAGCCCCAGCATTTT. Looking up the rest from reference TRBV5-5 and TRBJ1-5 gives the full variable domain: DAGVTQSPTHLIKTRGQQVTLRCSPISGHKSVSWYQQVLGQGPQFIFQYYEKEERGRGNFPDRFSARQFPNYSSELNVNALLLGDSALYLCASSLRSAGTQPQHFGDGTRLSIL.

The J gene is TRBJ2-1, the V gene TRBV5-1; 12 bases are shared with TRBD2. Germline values: CDR1 SGHRS, CDR2 YFSETQ. Losses at the gene ends were 0 bases for V and 5 bases for J; bases not matched to a gene: 3. The CDR3 sequence is 16 residues long. This CDR3 reads CASSLGWTSGNNEQFF. The DNA for the CDR3 is TGCGCCAGCAGCTTGGGTTGGACTAGCGGGAACAATGAGCAGTTCTTC.

Details on this clonotype: This may arise from a read error, as a much more abundant clone is one base away. Likely a read error: the CDR3 ends without its conserved phenylalanine or tryptophan. The rearrangement links TRBV6-6 to TRBJ1-2; D is unclear. The CDR3 extends over 12 amino acids. The V end was cut by 5 bases, the J end by 4 bases, with 8 bases between. The germline V gene has CDR1 MNHNY and CDR2 SVGAGI (reference sequence). The CDR3 DNA follows: TGTGCCAGCAGTAAGAACCCCTATGGCTACACCTTG. Residues: CASSKNPYGYTL.

A few counts support this clonotype. The chain is built from TRBV7-2 and TRBJ2-5; D is ambiguous. Trimming took off 2 bases at V and 3 bases at J, with 7 bases between the two ends. The V gene's germline CDR1 is SGHTA and CDR2 FQGNSA. The CDR3 is 13 amino acids. CDR3 amino acids: CASSLSTEETQYF. Written as DNA, the CDR3 is TGTGCCAGCAGCTTAAGTACGGAAGAGACCCAGTACTTC. Full variable domain (remainder filled in from reference TRBV7-2 and TRBJ2-5): GAGVSQSPSNKVTEKGKDVELRCDPISGHTALYWYRQSLGQGLEFLIYFQGNSAPDKSGLPSDRFSAERTGGSVSTLTIQRTQQEDSAVYLCASSLSTEETQYFGPGTRLLVL.

This chain connects TRBV19 to TRBJ1-6; D might be TRBD1 (5 bases). Germline-derived CDR1 and CDR2 are LNHDA and SQIVND (reference sequence). The CDR3 has 16 residues. V dropped 3 bases and J dropped 4 bases, with 13 bases sitting between them. The chain's CDR3 is CASSIGDGNYNSPLHF. The DNA of the CDR3 is TGTGCCAGTAGTATCGGGGACGGTAATTATAATTCACCCCTCCACTTT.

On this clonotype: Since a much larger clone is just one base distant, this may be a read error. V usage is TRBV4-3 and J usage is TRBJ2-7; 8 bases map to TRBD2. The CDR3 length is 15 residues. In germline, CDR1 is LGHNA, CDR2 YSLEER. Unmatched junction bases numbered 9, after V lost 2 bases and J lost 6 bases. The CDR3 DNA reads TGCGCCAGCAGCCAATTGCTCGCGGGAGGAGGCGAGCAGTACTTC. It is translated as CASSQLLAGGGEQYF.

This clonotype was recorded at least ten times. The CDR3 reads CSASGRGGTDTQYF. DNA for the CDR3: TGCAGTGCTAGCGGGAGGGGTGGCACAGATACGCAGTATTTT. The chain joins TRBV20-1 to TRBJ2-3, with 8 bases aligning to TRBD2. Germline lookup yields CDR1 DFQATT and CDR2 SNEGSKA (reference sequence). The CDR3 consists of 14 residues. V was pared by 3 bases and J by 1 base, with 3 bases of the junction left unmatched.

The CDR3 region has the DNA TGTGCCAGCAGCCCTCGAGCAACCTTAGCCAAAAACATTCAGTACTTC. The encoded protein is CASSPRATLAKNIQYF. V gene TRBV7-2 combines with J gene TRBJ2-4; D remains ambiguous. Trimming stripped 5 bases from V and 0 bases from J, with 14 bases between. Germline V lookup: CDR1 SGHTA, CDR2 FQGNSA. This CDR3 region has 16 residues.

This clonotype was detected many times. This rearrangement joins TRBV5-1 to TRBJ1-1; D unclear. CDR1 is SGHRS and CDR2 is YFSETQ in the germline V gene. Trimming stripped 3 bases from V and 2 bases from J, with 11 bases between. The CDR3 totals 14 residues. DNA of the CDR3: TGCGCCAGCAGCTCCGAGATACGAAACACTGAAGCTTTCTTT. It encodes CASSSEIRNTEAFF.

The J gene is TRBJ2-7, the V gene TRBV24-1, with 9 bases identical to TRBD1. Trimming cost V 3 bases and J 8 bases; bases outside gene matches: 7. CDR3 length equals 14 residues. The germline V gene encodes CDR1 KGHDR and CDR2 SFDVKD. The CDR3 is CATSDPNRGQKQYF. Written as DNA, the CDR3 is TGTGCCACCAGTGATCCCAACAGGGGGCAAAAGCAGTACTTC.

The chain links TRBV7-9 to TRBJ1-1, with 7 bases matching TRBD1. J was trimmed by 0 bases and V by 8 bases; bases with no gene match: 6. The CDR3 spans 14 residues. Germline V lookup: CDR1 SEHNR, CDR2 FQNEAQ (reference sequence). Here the CDR3 reads CASVRQGMNTEAFF. The CDR3, as DNA: TGTGCCAGCGTGAGACAGGGAATGAACACTGAAGCTTTCTTT. Complete variable domain (other parts from reference TRBV7-9 and TRBJ1-1): DTGVSQNPRHKITKRGQNVTFRCDPISEHNRLYWYRQTLGQGPEFLTYFQNEAQLEKSRLLSDRFSAERPKGSFSTLEIQRTEQGDSAMYLCASVRQGMNTEAFFGQGTRLTVV.

This clonotype appeared a few times. This sequence joins TRBV12-3 or TRBV12-4 and TRBJ1-5; no clear D. There are 14 residues in the CDR3. The V and J ends lost 3 bases and 2 bases respectively, with 8 bases between them. The CDR3 reads CASSFSQGNQPQHF. In DNA, the CDR3 is TGTGCCAGCAGTTTTTCTCAGGGCAATCAGCCCCAGCATTTT.

This clonotype was counted only a few times. The rearrangement uses TRBV13 and TRBJ1-3; D gene uncertain. The CDR3 consists of 14 residues. Germline CDR1 and CDR2: PRHDT and FYEKMQ (reference sequence). The V and J ends lost 4 bases and 4 bases respectively, with 11 bases between them. The CDR3: CASSSGDTGNTIYF. CDR3 in DNA: TGTGCCAGCAGCTCTGGCGATACGGGAAACACCATATATTTT.

This clonotype was picked up many times. V and J are TRBV6-5 and TRBJ2-1, with 7 bases identical to TRBD1. Germline values: CDR1 MNHEY, CDR2 SVGAGI. The CDR3 runs to 15 residues. J lost 1 base, V lost 5 bases, and 5 bases had no gene match. DNA for the CDR3: TGTGCCAGCAGTCCTACAGGGGCGTCCTACAATGAGCAGTTCTTC. Protein product: CASSPTGASYNEQFF.

This clonotype appeared many times. The rearrangement joins TRBV20-1 to TRBJ2-1; the match to TRBD2 covers 8 bases. CDR1 is DFQATT and CDR2 is SNEGSKA in the germline V gene (reference sequence). This CDR3 has 14 amino acids. V dropped 6 bases and J dropped 7; count of bases not matched to a gene: 11. The CDR3 nucleotides read TGCAGTGCCCTTAGCGGGACCCCGAGAAATGAGCAGTTCTTC. Translation: CSALSGTPRNEQFF.

The chain couples TRBV5-1 to TRBJ1-5; perhaps TRBD1 as D (5 bases). The CDR3 runs to 13 residues. Germline lookup yields CDR1 SGHRS and CDR2 YFSETQ. V was shortened by 7 bases and J by 7 bases, with 15 bases between the two germline ends. The CDR3 loop is CASRGGDGQPQHF. The CDR3 DNA follows: TGCGCCAGCCGTGGGGGGGACGGACAGCCCCAGCATTTT.

The V gene is TRBV5-1, the J gene TRBJ1-4, with D unresolved. This CDR3 region has 16 residues. Germline CDR1 and CDR2: SGHRS and YFSETQ. Deletions cut 0 bases from V and 0 bases from J, with 9 bases between. CDR3 in amino acids: CASSLVVGSTNEKLFF. The DNA for the CDR3 is TGCGCCAGCAGCTTGGTTGTTGGGTCAACTAATGAAAAACTGTTTTTT. The whole variable domain, remainder taken from reference TRBV5-1 and TRBJ1-4, is KAGVTQTPRYLIKTRGQQVTLSCSPISGHRSVSWYQQTPGQGLQFLFEYFSETQRNKGNFPGRFSGRQFSNSRSEMNVSTLELGDSALYLCASSLVVGSTNEKLFFGSGTQLSVL.